The entry that follows covers one T cell receptor (beta chain) sequence. Its antigen is still unknown. The sequenced target, TCR beta, came from blood CD8+ and CD4+ T cells. Negative isolation yielded CD4+ and CD8+ T cells, and FACS enriched TEMRA cells. This sample was taken from a study of CD8 T cells in Susac syndrome. V shed 5 bases and J shed 4 bases, with 12 bases lying between them. Germline V gene sequence: CDR1 SEHNR, CDR2 FQNEAQ (reference sequence). The CDR3 length is 15 residues. RNA was extracted with the RNeasy kit, and a quantity of about 0.45 to 1 ug was reverse transcribed using random hexamers. MiXCR, run by TCRdb on the immunoSEQ multiplex PCR reads, gives a single entry per CDR3 protein. The sample lists around 300,000 distinct CDR3 sequences, approximately 90% seen once, with about 0.17% in the top ten. Findings and limits, study-wide: A relatively small number of individuals underwent TCR sequencing and HLA analysis.

This TCR came from a human donor with multiple sclerosis. V and J are TRBV7-9 and TRBJ2-6, with D perhaps TRBD1 (5 bases). Sequencing was carried out using CD8+ T cells from PBMCs. CDR3 bases: TGTGCCAGCAGCATACAGGTCCGCGGGGCCAACGTCCTGACTTTC. This translates into CASSIQVRGANVLTF.